The present T cell receptor beta chain was sequenced within a study of T cells in localized non-small cell lung cancer. The study's findings and limits: Adjacent lung was found to contain a median roughly 60 of the top 100 tumor clones. As only one tumor region underwent sequencing, heterogeneity remains possible. Longer overall survival was seen with higher T cell density measured in blood. Uninvolved adjacent lung had more T cell clonality than any other tissue, topping tumor.

The method was immunoSEQ multiplex PCR; TCRdb's version includes in-frame clones alone and lacks a portion of them. The sample has around 26,000 clones, about nine tenths seen once; the top ten hold 0.85% to 1.4%. Worth noting for this clone: Its antigen is not known.

This clonotype was obtained from a woman aged 35 to 69 with stage I lung adenocarcinoma. Sequences were derived from peripheral blood, sampled before any cancer treatment.

The CDR3 protein is CASSLNRLTNEKLFF. CDR3 nucleotide sequence: TGTGCCAGCAGCTTGAACCGATTAACTAATGAAAAACTGTTTTTT. The gene calls are TRBV13 and TRBJ1-4; no definite D call. The V end lost 3 bases, the J end lost 1 base, and 9 bases lay between the germline ends. The CDR3 has 15 amino acids. Germline V lookup: CDR1 PRHDT, CDR2 FYEKMQ (reference sequence).